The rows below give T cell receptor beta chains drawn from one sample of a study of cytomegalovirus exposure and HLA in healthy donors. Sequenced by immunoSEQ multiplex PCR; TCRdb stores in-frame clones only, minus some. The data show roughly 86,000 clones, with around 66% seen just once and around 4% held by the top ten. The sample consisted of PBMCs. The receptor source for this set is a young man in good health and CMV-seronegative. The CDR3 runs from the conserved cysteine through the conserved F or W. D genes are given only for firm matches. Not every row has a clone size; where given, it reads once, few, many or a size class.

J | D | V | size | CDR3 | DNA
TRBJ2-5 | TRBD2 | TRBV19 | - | CASSTGLAGRETQYF | TGTGCCAGTAGTACGGGACTAGCGGGGAGAGAGACCCAGTACTTC
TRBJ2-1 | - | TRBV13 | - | CASSLGASASGEQFF | TGTGCCAGCAGCTTAGGGGCTAGCGCTTCTGGTGAGCAGTTCTTC
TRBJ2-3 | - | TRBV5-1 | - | CASSLEGGADTQYF | TGCGCCAGCAGCTTGGAAGGGGGGGCAGATACGCAGTATTTT
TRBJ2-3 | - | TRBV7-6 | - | CASSADAGFDTQYF | TGTGCCAGCAGCGCGGATGCAGGGTTCGATACGCAGTATTTT
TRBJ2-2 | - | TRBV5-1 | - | CASSLGDMNTGELFF | TGCGCCAGCAGCTTGGGGGACATGAACACCGGGGAGCTGTTTTTT
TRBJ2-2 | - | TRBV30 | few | CAWSPQGFGELFF | TGTGCCTGGAGCCCCCAGGGATTCGGGGAGCTGTTTTTT
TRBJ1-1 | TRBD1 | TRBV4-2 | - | CASSQAGTGAGGTEAFF | TGTGCCAGCAGCCAGGCCGGGACAGGTGCAGGAGGAACTGAAGCTTTCTTT
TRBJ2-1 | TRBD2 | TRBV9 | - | CASSGAGGPYNEQFF | TGTGCCAGCAGCGGAGCGGGAGGCCCCTACAATGAGCAGTTCTTC
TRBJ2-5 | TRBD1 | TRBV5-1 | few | CASSDPLRGTTQETQYF | TGCGCCAGCAGCGATCCCCTCAGGGGGACGACACAAGAGACCCAGTACTTC
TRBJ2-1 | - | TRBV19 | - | CASSMYPEDEQFF | TGTGCCAGTAGTATGTACCCCGAGGATGAGCAGTTCTTC
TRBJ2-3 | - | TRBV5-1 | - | CASSSPGSLAGTDTQYF | TGCGCCAGCAGCTCGCCCGGGTCCCTGGCGGGCACAGATACGCAGTATTTT
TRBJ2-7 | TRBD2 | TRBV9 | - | CASSVGSGGAYEQYF | TGTGCCAGCAGCGTAGGCAGCGGGGGGGCCTACGAGCAGTACTTC
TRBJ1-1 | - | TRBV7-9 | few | CASSVGPDILNTEAFF | TGTGCCAGCAGCGTGGGGCCAGACATTCTGAACACTGAAGCTTTCTTT
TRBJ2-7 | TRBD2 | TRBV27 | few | CASSLLPAPSGSSYEQYF | TGTGCCAGCAGTTTATTGCCCGCCCCTAGCGGGAGCTCCTACGAGCAGTACTTC
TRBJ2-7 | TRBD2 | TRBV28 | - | CASSVISGRNEQYF | TGTGCCAGCAGTGTGATTAGCGGGAGAAACGAGCAGTACTTC
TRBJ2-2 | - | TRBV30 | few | CASSDTGELFF | TGTGCCTCGTCGGACACCGGGGAGCTGTTTTTT
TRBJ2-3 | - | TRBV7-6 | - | CASSPRLPDTQYF | TGTGCCAGCAGCCCTAGATTGCCGGATACGCAGTATTTT
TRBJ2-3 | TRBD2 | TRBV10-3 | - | CAISGPGLAGPTSTDTQYF | TGTGCCATCAGTGGGCCGGGACTAGCGGGGCCAACTAGCACAGATACGCAGTATTTT
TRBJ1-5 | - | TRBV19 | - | CASSIDGFHQPQHF | TGTGCCAGTAGTATAGACGGGTTCCATCAGCCCCAGCATTTT
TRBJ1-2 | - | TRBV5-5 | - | CASSQDMYYGYTF | TGTGCCAGCAGCCAGGACATGTATTATGGCTACACCTTC
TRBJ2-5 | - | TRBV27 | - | CASSLVSGLGTQYF | TGTGCCAGCAGTTTGGTTAGCGGACTCGGGACCCAGTACTTC
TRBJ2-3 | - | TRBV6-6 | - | CASSLQGWQYF | TGTGCCAGCAGTCTTCAGGGGTGGCAGTATTTT
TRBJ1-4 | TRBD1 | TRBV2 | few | CASSGQENEKLFF | TGTGCCAGCTCCGGACAGGAAAATGAAAAACTGTTTTTT
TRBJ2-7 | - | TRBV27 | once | CASSWGNEQYF | TGTGCCAGCAGTTGGGGCAACGAGCAGTACTTC
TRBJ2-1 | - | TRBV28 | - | CASSTILGDNEQFF | TGTGCCAGCAGTACAATTCTTGGAGACAATGAGCAGTTCTTC
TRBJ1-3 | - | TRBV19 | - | CATRPSGNTIYF | TGTGCCACGAGGCCCTCTGGAAACACCATATATTTT
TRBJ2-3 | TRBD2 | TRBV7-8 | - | CASSLGFGLAAITDTQYF | TGTGCCAGCAGCTTAGGTTTCGGACTAGCGGCCATCACAGATACGCAGTATTTT
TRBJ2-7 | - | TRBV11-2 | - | CASSRPEGGSRLSYEQYF | TGTGCCAGCAGCCGCCCGGAGGGCGGTTCCCGTCTTTCCTACGAGCAGTACTTC
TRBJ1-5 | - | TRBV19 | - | CASSIDRQNQPQHF | TGTGCCAGTAGTATAGATAGACAGAATCAGCCCCAGCATTTT
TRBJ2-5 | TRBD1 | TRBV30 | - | CAWRQGEETQYF | TGTGCCTGGCGACAGGGAGAAGAGACCCAGTACTTC
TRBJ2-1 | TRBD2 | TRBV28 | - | CASSPVGSGRARGDEQFF | TGTGCCAGCAGTCCGGTGGGGAGCGGGAGGGCAAGAGGCGATGAGCAGTTCTTC
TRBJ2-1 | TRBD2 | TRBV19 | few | CASSLVSGRASNEQFF | TGTGCCAGTAGTCTCGTAAGCGGGAGGGCCTCTAATGAGCAGTTCTTC